The 20 T cell receptor beta chains in this list originate from one sample, sequenced in a study of blood T cell repertoires in COVID-19. The method was immunoSEQ multiplex PCR; TCRdb's version includes in-frame clones alone and lacks a portion of them. Of fewer than 30,000 clones listed, 84% are singletons. Sequenced: peripheral blood. Receptor source: a man aged 65 to 79 with active COVID-19.

This clone was seen more than once but under ten times. The chain carries TRBV6-5 and TRBJ1-5; D possibly corresponds to TRBD1 (6 bases). The germline CDR1 and CDR2 sequences are MNHEY and SVGAGI. V was shortened by 7 bases and J by 6 bases, with 13 bases between the two germline ends. The CDR3 extends over 13 amino acids. The DNA of the CDR3 is TGTGCCAGCATCCAGGGGCTTGGTCAGCCCCAGCATTTT. Amino acid sequence: CASIQGLGQPQHF.

J is TRBJ1-5 and V is TRBV30; the match to TRBD1 covers 7 bases. Per germline, CDR1 GTSNPN and CDR2 SVGIG (reference sequence). The CDR3 totals 19 residues. J was trimmed by 3 bases and V by 1 base; bases with no gene match: 18. The CDR3 sequence is CAWSARKWDSRGYNQPQHF. The CDR3 nucleotides read TGTGCCTGGAGTGCCCGGAAGTGGGACAGTAGAGGCTACAATCAGCCCCAGCATTTT.

The chain joins TRBV4-3 to TRBJ1-3; D unresolved. V was pared by 0 bases and J by 4 bases, with 16 bases between. CDR3 size: 17 residues. CDR1 and CDR2 (germline): LGHNA, YSLEER. The CDR3 coding sequence is TGCGCCAGCAGCCAAGAAGGTGGGAGCAACCTGGGAAACACCATATATTTT. Translation: CASSQEGGSNLGNTIYF.

J is TRBJ1-2 and V is TRBV7-3, with 8 bases matching TRBD1. Germline CDR1 SGHTA, CDR2 FQGTGA. This CDR3 region has 15 residues. The J segment lost 8 bases and the V segment lost 3 bases, leaving 11 bases of the junction unmatched. The CDR3 reads CASSLTGERLSGYTF. The DNA of the CDR3 is TGTGCCAGCAGCTTGACAGGGGAGAGGTTGTCCGGCTACACCTTC.

V usage is TRBV7-6 and J usage is TRBJ2-7; 7 nucleotides agree with TRBD2. Germline CDR1 and CDR2: SGHVS and FNYEAQ. The CDR3 extends over 16 amino acids. Losses at the gene ends were 1 base for V and 2 bases for J; bases not matched to a gene: 8. This CDR3 is CASSLELGLIPYEQYF. Here the CDR3 DNA reads TGTGCCAGCAGCTTAGAGCTGGGACTAATCCCCTACGAGCAGTACTTC.

This sequence joins TRBV9 and TRBJ2-7; 7 bases are shared with TRBD2. Per germline, CDR1 SGDLS and CDR2 YYNGEE. The CDR3 has 12 residues. After removal of 4 bases from V and 7 bases from J, the junction contained 5 bases not matched to a gene. CDR3 nucleotides: TGTGCCAGCAGCCCCTACGGGGGGGAGCAGTACTTC. Residues: CASSPYGGEQYF.

The chain has TRBV28 and TRBJ1-2; D gene uncertain. V was shortened by 2 bases and J by 9 bases, with 10 bases between the two germline ends. CDR3 length equals 12 residues. CDR1 is MDHEN and CDR2 is SYDVKM in the germline V gene. The DNA for the CDR3 is TGTGCCAGCAGTTTAGAGGGAACCAGCTACACCTTC. Amino acid sequence: CASSLEGTSYTF.

The chain couples TRBV7-9 to TRBJ2-5; 7 bases agree with TRBD2. The CDR3 sequence is 14 residues long. Germline V gene data show CDR1 as SEHNR and CDR2 as FQNEAQ (reference sequence). Trimming removed 4 bases from V and 5 bases from J; junction bases left unmatched: 7. CDR3: CASSSPRGEETQYF. CDR3 bases: TGTGCCAGCAGCTCGCCCCGGGGGGAGGAGACCCAGTACTTC.

The chain uses TRBV5-1 and TRBJ2-3; D uncertain. CDR1 and CDR2 (germline): SGHRS, YFSETQ. The CDR3 is 13 amino acids. The V and J ends lost 4 bases and 5 bases respectively, with 11 bases between them. The CDR3 protein is CASSSAIGDTQYF. CDR3 bases: TGCGCCAGCAGCAGTGCTATCGGAGATACGCAGTATTTT.

The chain carries TRBV5-1 and TRBJ2-7; TRBD1 matches 7 bases. V trimming: 0 bases; J trimming: 9 bases; junction bases outside the gene matches: 12. CDR1 and CDR2 from the germline V gene are SGHRS and YFSETQ. The CDR3 runs 15 residues. CDR3 residues: CASSLGGTAPVLQYF. Written as DNA, the CDR3 is TGCGCCAGCAGCTTGGGGGGGACAGCACCAGTCCTGCAGTACTTC.

Here the CDR3 DNA reads TGTGCCAGCAGCTTAGCGGGGACAGGGAAAAACATTCAGTACTTC. It encodes CASSLAGTGKNIQYF. The chain uses TRBV11-3 and TRBJ2-4, with 9 bases lining up with TRBD1. Germline values: CDR1 SGHNT, CDR2 YENEEA. Trimming cost V 1 base and J 4 bases; bases outside gene matches: 2. The CDR3 has 15 residues. Full variable domain (outside the CDR3, taken from reference TRBV11-3 and TRBJ2-4): EAGVVQSPRYKIIEKKQPVAFWCNPISGHNTLYWYLQNLGQGPELLIRYENEEAVDDSQLPKDRFSAERLKGVDSTLKIQPAELGDSAVYLCASSLAGTGKNIQYFGAGTRLSVL.

CDR3 coding DNA: TGTGCCAGCAGCGTAGCGGCAGGCGCCACCTACAATGAGCAGTTCTTC. Protein product: CASSVAAGATYNEQFF. The rearrangement uses TRBV9 and TRBJ2-1; no firm D call. Germline assignment: CDR1 SGDLS and CDR2 YYNGEE. CDR3 size: 16 residues. Trimming stripped 0 bases from V and 2 bases from J, with 12 bases between. Filled out from reference TRBV9 and TRBJ2-1, the complete variable domain reads DSGVTQTPKHLITATGQRVTLRCSPRSGDLSVYWYQQSLDQGLQFLIQYYNGEERAKGNILERFSAQQFPDLHSELNLSSLELGDSALYFCASSVAAGATYNEQFFGPGTRLTVL.

A few counts support this clone. This chain uses TRBV7-9 with TRBJ2-3, with 10 bases aligning to TRBD2. J gave up 1 base and V 3 bases, and 10 bases lay outside the gene matches. CDR1 SEHNR and CDR2 FQNEAQ come from the germline V gene (reference sequence). The CDR3 has 18 residues. Here the CDR3 DNA reads TGTGCCAGCAGCTTCCCTAGCGGGGGCCCTTACGGCACAGATACGCAGTATTTT. As protein: CASSFPSGGPYGTDTQYF.

The chain links TRBV4-3 to TRBJ2-2; 14 bases match TRBD2. CDR3 size: 16 residues. Looked up from germline, CDR1 is LGHNA and CDR2 is YSLEER. Unmatched junction bases numbered 3, after V lost 1 base and J lost 8 bases. The CDR3 nucleotides are TGCGCCAGCAGCCAAGGACTAGCGGGGGGGCAAGGGGAGCTGTTTTTT. Translated: CASSQGLAGGQGELFF.

The rearrangement uses TRBV19 and TRBJ2-1; no definite D call. Trimming removed 8 bases at V and 5 bases at J, with 25 bases between. Germline V lookup: CDR1 LNHDA, CDR2 SQIVND (reference sequence). The CDR3 has 17 amino acids. This CDR3 is CASGAPERASLDNEQFF. The DNA for the CDR3 is TGTGCCAGTGGTGCCCCAGAGCGAGCGTCTCTTGACAATGAGCAGTTCTTC. The entire variable domain, with the rest obtained from reference TRBV19 and TRBJ2-1, is as follows: DGGITQSPKYLFRKEGQNVTLSCEQNLNHDAMYWYRQDPGQGLRLIYYSQIVNDFQKGDIAEGYSVSREKKESFPLTVTSAQKNPTAFYLCASGAPERASLDNEQFFGPGTRLTVL.

The chain couples TRBV2 to TRBJ1-6, with 9 positions matching TRBD1. CDR1 SNHLY and CDR2 FYNNEI come from the germline V gene. The V and J ends lost 6 bases and 7 bases, in that order; junction bases with no gene match: 7. CDR3 length equals 15 residues. CDR3: CASRAWTGDNSPLHF. DNA of the CDR3: TGTGCCAGCAGGGCCTGGACAGGGGACAATTCACCCCTCCACTTT.

V usage is TRBV6-5 and J usage is TRBJ2-5; D is uncertain. From germline, CDR1 is MNHEY and CDR2 SVGAGI. The CDR3 covers 13 residues. V was trimmed by 2 bases and J by 7 bases, leaving 11 bases between them. The CDR3: CASSYEVTGTQYF. In DNA, the CDR3 is TGTGCCAGCAGTTACGAGGTCACCGGGACCCAGTACTTC.

The rearrangement uses TRBV7-9 and TRBJ1-1; weak D call: TRBD1 (6 bases). Looked up from germline, CDR1 is SEHNR and CDR2 is FQNEAQ (reference sequence). Between the trimmed V and J ends, which lost 2 bases and 5 bases, there was a span of 15 bases. The CDR3 length is 15 residues. DNA of the CDR3: TGTGCCAGCAGCTTACCAACAGGGCTCGGAACTGAAGCTTTCTTT. The encoded protein is CASSLPTGLGTEAFF.

The chain couples TRBV11-3 to TRBJ2-5; TRBD1 is a possible D gene (5 bases). Trimming cost V 4 bases and J 1 base, with 16 bases left between them. The CDR3 spans 16 residues. From germline, CDR1 is SGHNT and CDR2 YENEEA. The CDR3 region is CASSSVKADIQETQYF. The CDR3 bases are TGTGCCAGCAGCTCCGTCAAGGCGGACATCCAAGAGACCCAGTACTTC.

This chain uses TRBV4-2 with TRBJ2-7, with 8 bases that match TRBD1. The CDR3 sequence is 18 residues long. With 0 bases clipped from V and 0 bases from J, the junction kept 10 bases outside the gene matches. In germline, CDR1 is LGHNA, CDR2 YNFKEQ. The CDR3 sequence is CASSQEFHRGRISYEQYF. The DNA for the CDR3 is TGTGCCAGCAGCCAAGAGTTCCACAGGGGGAGAATCTCCTACGAGCAGTACTTC.